Described below is a single T cell receptor (beta chain) sequence and its context. The germline V gene encodes CDR1 DFQATT and CDR2 SNEGSKA (reference sequence). The CDR3 is 14 amino acids. It was with a sample-barcoded 5' primer and a J-beta primer mix that a second PCR of about 6 to 12 cycles was run. Sequencing yielded, for each sample, at least 2.5 million paired-end reads carrying CDR3. TCRdb re-derived calls from the 5' RACE reads in MiXCR, one entry per CDR3 protein. The repertoire holds 600,000 to 850,000 distinct CDR3 sequences, with roughly 47% as singletons. This sample was taken from a study of blood T cells in healthy people across ages.

The sample was blood. This receptor was taken from a woman aged 60-70 years in good health. This sequence joins TRBV20-1 and TRBJ2-4, with 10 bases aligning to TRBD2. The CDR3 reads CTTRLAGLGNIQYF. DNA of the CDR3: TGCACCACCCGACTAGCGGGCCTCGGAAACATTCAGTACTTC.